The rows below give T cell receptor beta chains drawn from one sample of a study of T cells after yellow fever vaccination. TCRdb passed the 5' RACE reads through MiXCR, listing each CDR3 protein once. The data hold 100,000 to 150,000 distinct CDR3 sequences, with nearly 7.5% observed a single time. Sample: CD4+ T cells sorted from PBMCs, taken more than 8 days after the first yellow fever vaccination. The receptors come from a man younger than 35 who received the YFV17D yellow fever vaccine. Each CDR3 is given with its conserved first and last residue. Each record gives: D gene, clone size, V gene, J gene, CDR3 DNA, CDR3 protein. A D gene is named only where the DNA matches it firmly. Clone sizes are given selectively: once, few, many, or a class where the clone is expanded.

D: TRBD2
size: many
V: TRBV29-1
J: TRBJ2-7
DNA: TGCAGCGTGGGGTTTCGGGGGCCGGGAGGGGAGCAGTACTTC
CDR3: CSVGFRGPGGEQYF

D: NA
size: many
V: TRBV20-1
J: TRBJ2-7
DNA: TGCAGTGCTAGAGGGGCGGGAGAGCAGTACTTC
CDR3: CSARGAGEQYF

D: TRBD2
size: few
V: TRBV7-3
J: TRBJ2-1
DNA: TGTGCCAGCAGCTTAGGGCCACTAGCGGGGGGCCCAGGGGGGTTCTTC
CDR3: CASSLGPLAGGPGGFF

D: NA
size: many
V: TRBV20-1
J: TRBJ1-4
DNA: TGCAGTGCTAGCCCGGCCACAGGACTTAATGAAAAACTGTTTTTT
CDR3: CSASPATGLNEKLFF

D: TRBD2
size: many
V: TRBV5-1
J: TRBJ2-5
DNA: TGCGCCAGCAGCTTGCCCCGGGGGGACCAAGAGACCCAGTACTTC
CDR3: CASSLPRGDQETQYF

D: NA
size: many
V: TRBV7-9
J: TRBJ2-7
DNA: TGTGCCAGCAGCTTAACTTCGACTACCGACTACGAGCAGTACTTC
CDR3: CASSLTSTTDYEQYF

D: TRBD1
size: NA
V: TRBV7-2
J: TRBJ2-7
DNA: TGTGCCAGCAGCCATAGACAGGGTATCTACGAGCAGTACTTC
CDR3: CASSHRQGIYEQYF

D: NA
size: NA
V: TRBV20-1
J: TRBJ2-5
DNA: TGCAGTGCTAGGGGCGGTGAGATAGAGACCCAGTACTTC
CDR3: CSARGGEIETQYF

D: NA
size: many
V: TRBV5-1
J: TRBJ2-1
DNA: TGCGCCAGCAGCAGCAGGGGCCAACTCGGCAATGAGCAGTTCTTC
CDR3: CASSSRGQLGNEQFF

D: NA
size: many
V: TRBV24-1
J: TRBJ1-1
DNA: TGTGCCACTACGGGGCGGACTAACACTGAAGCTTTCTTT
CDR3: CATTGRTNTEAFF

D: TRBD2
size: many
V: TRBV5-1
J: TRBJ2-1
DNA: TGCGCCAGCAGGGCCGGGGACTACCTCTACAATGAGCAGTTCTTC
CDR3: CASRAGDYLYNEQFF

D: TRBD1
size: many
V: TRBV9
J: TRBJ1-3
DNA: TGTGCCAGCAGCGCACAGGGGGCGTCTGGAAACACCATATATTTT
CDR3: CASSAQGASGNTIYF

D: NA
size: many
V: TRBV7-3
J: TRBJ2-3
DNA: TGTGCCAGCCCTAAAGACGGCTATAGCACAGATACGCAGTATTTT
CDR3: CASPKDGYSTDTQYF

D: NA
size: many
V: TRBV4-3
J: TRBJ2-2
DNA: TGCGCCAGCAGCCAAGATCGGAGGACCGGGGAGCTGTTTTTT
CDR3: CASSQDRRTGELFF

D: NA
size: NA
V: TRBV3-1
J: TRBJ1-4
DNA: TGTGCCAGCAGCCAGAGGAGGGACACGACTAATGAAAAACTGTTTTTT
CDR3: CASSQRRDTTNEKLFF

D: NA
size: few
V: TRBV7-9
J: TRBJ1-2
DNA: TGTGCCCTTACGGGTGCGTGGGGTGGCTACACCTTC
CDR3: CALTGAWGGYTF

D: NA
size: many
V: TRBV12-3/TRBV12-4
J: TRBJ1-5
DNA: TGTGCCAGCAGTTTGGCGGTGTACAATCAGCCCCAGCATTTT
CDR3: CASSLAVYNQPQHF

D: TRBD2
size: many
V: TRBV12-3/TRBV12-4
J: TRBJ2-5
DNA: TGTGCCAGCAGTTCGACTAGCGGGGGACAAGAGACCCAGTACTTC
CDR3: CASSSTSGGQETQYF

D: NA
size: many
V: TRBV20-1
J: TRBJ1-2
DNA: TGCAGTGCCCTGATGGGGAGGACGGATGGCTACACCTTC
CDR3: CSALMGRTDGYTF

D: NA
size: many
V: TRBV4-1
J: TRBJ1-4
DNA: TGCGCCAGCAGCCAATCACAGGGAGGGGAAAAACTGTTTTTT
CDR3: CASSQSQGGEKLFF

D: NA
size: many
V: TRBV29-1
J: TRBJ1-1
DNA: TGCAGCGTTGACGGGGGTCGCACTGAAGCTTTCTTT
CDR3: CSVDGGRTEAFF

D: NA
size: medium-sized
V: TRBV10-3
J: TRBJ2-3
DNA: TGTGCCATCAGTGAGTCAGCAGATACGCAGTATTTT
CDR3: CAISESADTQYF

D: NA
size: NA
V: TRBV12-2
J: TRBJ1-4
DNA: TGTGCAAGTCGCCTAAGAATAGGGAGATATAATGAAAAACTGTTTTTT
CDR3: CASRLRIGRYNEKLFF

D: TRBD2
size: few
V: TRBV4-3
J: TRBJ2-3
DNA: TGCGCCAGCAGCCAAGAACCTTTCCTAGCGGGGGGCACCACAGATACGCAGTATTTT
CDR3: CASSQEPFLAGGTTDTQYF

D: TRBD2
size: many
V: TRBV6-2/TRBV6-3
J: TRBJ2-1
DNA: TGTGCCAGCAGTTACCCCTCACTAGCGGGGGGGCCGGGTTACAATGAGCAGTTCTTC
CDR3: CASSYPSLAGGPGYNEQFF

D: TRBD1
size: NA
V: TRBV5-1
J: TRBJ1-6
DNA: TGCGCCAGCACCCGGGACAGGGGGCTCTCACCCCTCCACTTT
CDR3: CASTRDRGLSPLHF

D: TRBD2
size: many
V: TRBV12-3/TRBV12-4
J: TRBJ2-7
DNA: TGTGCCAGCAGTTTACCGTCCAGCGGGGTCTACGAGCAGTACTTC
CDR3: CASSLPSSGVYEQYF

D: TRBD1
size: few
V: TRBV7-9
J: TRBJ2-1
DNA: TGTGCCAGCAGCTCGGGACAGGGGGCGGGAGAGCAGTTCTTC
CDR3: CASSSGQGAGEQFF

D: TRBD2
size: many
V: TRBV9
J: TRBJ2-1
DNA: TGTGCCAGCAGCAATCCTAGCGGGGTTTACAATGAGCAGTTCTTC
CDR3: CASSNPSGVYNEQFF

D: NA
size: many
V: TRBV7-7
J: TRBJ2-5
DNA: TGTGCCAGCAGCTTTGGGACGGTCCACCAAGAGACCCAGTACTTC
CDR3: CASSFGTVHQETQYF

D: NA
size: many
V: TRBV20-1
J: TRBJ2-7
DNA: TGCAGTGCTAGAGATTTTTCGGGGGCTGCGTACGAGCAGTACTTC
CDR3: CSARDFSGAAYEQYF

D: TRBD2
size: many
V: TRBV7-3
J: TRBJ2-1
DNA: TGTGCCAGCAGCCGGACTAGCGCGAGCTCCTACAATGAGCAGTTCTTC
CDR3: CASSRTSASSYNEQFF

D: TRBD1
size: many
V: TRBV20-1
J: TRBJ2-3
DNA: TGCAGTGCTAGACCTCGACAGGGTTTGGGCAACACAGATACGCAGTATTTT
CDR3: CSARPRQGLGNTDTQYF

D: NA
size: NA
V: TRBV10-2
J: TRBJ2-3
DNA: TGCGCCAGCAAAGTGAGGGCCCCCACAGATACGCAGTATTTT
CDR3: CASKVRAPTDTQYF

D: TRBD1
size: many
V: TRBV12-3/TRBV12-4
J: TRBJ1-3
DNA: TGTGCCAGCAGGCCAACAGGGGGCCTTGGAAACACCATATATTTT
CDR3: CASRPTGGLGNTIYF

D: TRBD1
size: NA
V: TRBV19
J: TRBJ1-2
DNA: TGTGCCATCAAGGGGGCCGCGATTAACTATGGCTACACCTTC
CDR3: CAIKGAAINYGYTF

D: NA
size: many
V: TRBV21-1
J: TRBJ2-5
DNA: TGTGCCAGCGGCCTCCGAGGCCCTAATCTGACCCAGTACTTC
CDR3: CASGLRGPNLTQYF

D: NA
size: many
V: TRBV9
J: TRBJ2-7
DNA: TGTGCCAGCAGCCCCCGTGGGCGGGGGCCCTCTTACGAGCAGTACTTC
CDR3: CASSPRGRGPSYEQYF

D: TRBD1
size: many
V: TRBV18
J: TRBJ1-5
DNA: TGTGCCAGCTCACCGGGACAGGCCGAGAATCAGCCCCAGCATTTT
CDR3: CASSPGQAENQPQHF

D: NA
size: few
V: TRBV3-1
J: TRBJ2-7
DNA: TGTGCCAGCAGCCGAGCTTCATCCCTCGGCTACGAGCAGTACTTC
CDR3: CASSRASSLGYEQYF

D: NA
size: many
V: TRBV3-1
J: TRBJ1-2
DNA: TGTGCCAGCAGCCAGCAGATAGGTGGCTACACCTTC
CDR3: CASSQQIGGYTF

D: NA
size: many
V: TRBV5-1
J: TRBJ2-1
DNA: TGCGCCAGCAGTAATCCGGGACTTTCTATCTACAATGAGCAGTTCTTC
CDR3: CASSNPGLSIYNEQFF

D: TRBD1
size: many
V: TRBV20-1
J: TRBJ2-1
DNA: TGCAGTGCTGGACAGGGCCTTGATGAGCAGTTCTTC
CDR3: CSAGQGLDEQFF

D: TRBD1
size: many
V: TRBV11-3
J: TRBJ2-3
DNA: TGTGCCAGCAGCTTTCAGGGGGCGGATACGCAGTATTTT
CDR3: CASSFQGADTQYF

D: NA
size: many
V: TRBV7-3
J: TRBJ2-2
DNA: TGTGCCAGCAGCCCCTCAGCCAGAAACACCGGGGAGCTGTTTTTT
CDR3: CASSPSARNTGELFF

D: TRBD1
size: many
V: TRBV20-1
J: TRBJ1-4
DNA: TGCAGTGCAGCCGACAGGGGGGGAAGCGAAAAACTGTTTTTT
CDR3: CSAADRGGSEKLFF

D: NA
size: many
V: TRBV11-3
J: TRBJ2-2
DNA: TGTGCCAGCAGCCATCGGGGGCGAGCGGGGAACACCGGGGAGCTGTTTTTT
CDR3: CASSHRGRAGNTGELFF

D: TRBD2
size: NA
V: TRBV13
J: TRBJ2-3
DNA: TGTGCCAGCAGCTCCCCCCGGACTAGCGGGGGATCAGATACGCAGTATTTT
CDR3: CASSSPRTSGGSDTQYF

D: TRBD1
size: NA
V: TRBV20-1
J: TRBJ1-3
DNA: TGCAGTGCTTTTGACAGGGGAACTGGAAACACCATATATTTT
CDR3: CSAFDRGTGNTIYF

D: TRBD1
size: NA
V: TRBV20-1
J: TRBJ1-1
DNA: TGCAGTGCTAGTCTAGGGGGCCCAGGCCACACTGAAGCTTTCTTT
CDR3: CSASLGGPGHTEAFF

D: NA
size: many
V: TRBV27
J: TRBJ1-4
DNA: TGTGCCAGCCGGGACGTTAATGAAAAACTGTTTTTT
CDR3: CASRDVNEKLFF

D: TRBD2
size: many
V: TRBV2
J: TRBJ2-1
DNA: TGTGCCAGCAGTGTGTCCCTACTAGCGGGGGGGTACAATGAGCAGTTCTTC
CDR3: CASSVSLLAGGYNEQFF